This section outlines one T cell receptor (beta chain) sequence together with its context. The sample belongs to a study of blood T cell repertoires in COVID-19. Background on the study: Samples representing acute and convalescent COVID-19 were sourced from the United States, Italy and Spain.

The CDR3 runs 16 residues. Germline V gene data show CDR1 as KGHSH and CDR2 as LQKENI. With V trimmed by 6 bases and J by 6 bases, 13 bases remained unmatched. Original methodology: How many nucleated cells were present was estimated from reference gene primer amplification. Here immunoSEQ multiplex PCR was the method, and the copy in TCRdb shows in-frame clones only, minus some. For V, J and clone size, that table is used; D and trimming come from the DNA. The sample gives hundreds of thousands of clones, 87% of which show up once; approximately 1.4% is in the top ten. The V and J genes are TRBV18 and TRBJ1-5; TRBD1 matches 8 bases. Sequenced: peripheral blood. This sequence was found in a woman between 40 and 50 years old who had recovered from COVID-19. The CDR3 loop reads CASSPGTGQGGQPQHF. The CDR3 DNA reads as TGTGCCAGCTCCCCCGGGACAGGCCAAGGAGGTCAGCCCCAGCATTTT. Combining the CDR3 with reference TRBV18 and TRBJ1-5 gives the whole variable domain NAGVMQNPRHLVRRRGQEARLRCSPMKGHSHVYWYRQLPEEGLKFMVYLQKENIIDESGMPKERFSAEFPKEGPSILRIQQVVRGDSAAYFCASSPGTGQGGQPQHFGDGTRLSIL.